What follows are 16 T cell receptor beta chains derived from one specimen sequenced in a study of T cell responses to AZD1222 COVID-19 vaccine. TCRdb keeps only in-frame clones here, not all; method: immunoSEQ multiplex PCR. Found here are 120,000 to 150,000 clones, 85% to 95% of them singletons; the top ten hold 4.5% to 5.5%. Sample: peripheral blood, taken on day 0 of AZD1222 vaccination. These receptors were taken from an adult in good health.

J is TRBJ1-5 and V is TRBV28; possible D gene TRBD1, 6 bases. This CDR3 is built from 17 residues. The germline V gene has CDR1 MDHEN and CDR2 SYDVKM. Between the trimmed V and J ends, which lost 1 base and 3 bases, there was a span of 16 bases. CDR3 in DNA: TGTGCCAGCAGTTTATTGGGGACGGGGGCTTCCAATCAGCCCCAGCATTTT. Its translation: CASSLLGTGASNQPQHF.

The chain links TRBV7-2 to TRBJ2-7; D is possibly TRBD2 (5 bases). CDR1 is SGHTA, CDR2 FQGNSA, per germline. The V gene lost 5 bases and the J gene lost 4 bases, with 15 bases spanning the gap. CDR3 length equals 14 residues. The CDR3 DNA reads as TGTGCCAGCAGCCCGGACGCTAGCCGGTACGAGCAGTACTTC. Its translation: CASSPDASRYEQYF.

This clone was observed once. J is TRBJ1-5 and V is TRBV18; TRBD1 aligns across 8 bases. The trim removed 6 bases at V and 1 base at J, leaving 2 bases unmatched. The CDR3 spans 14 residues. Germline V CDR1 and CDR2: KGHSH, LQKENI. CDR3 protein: CASSRTGSNQPQHF. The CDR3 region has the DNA TGTGCCAGCTCTCGGACAGGGAGCAATCAGCCCCAGCATTTT.

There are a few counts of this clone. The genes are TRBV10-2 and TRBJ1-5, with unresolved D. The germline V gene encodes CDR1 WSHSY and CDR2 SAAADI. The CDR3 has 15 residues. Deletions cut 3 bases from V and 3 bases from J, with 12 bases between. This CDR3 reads CASSDVLGYNQPQHF. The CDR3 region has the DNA TGCGCCAGCAGTGACGTTCTGGGGTACAATCAGCCCCAGCATTTT.

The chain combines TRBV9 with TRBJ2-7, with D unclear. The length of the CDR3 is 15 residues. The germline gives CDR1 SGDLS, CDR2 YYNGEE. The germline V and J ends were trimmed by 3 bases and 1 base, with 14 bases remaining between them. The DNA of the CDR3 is TGTGCCAGCAGCGGCCAGGCGGCGCCTTCCTACGAGCAGTACTTC. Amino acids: CASSGQAAPSYEQYF.

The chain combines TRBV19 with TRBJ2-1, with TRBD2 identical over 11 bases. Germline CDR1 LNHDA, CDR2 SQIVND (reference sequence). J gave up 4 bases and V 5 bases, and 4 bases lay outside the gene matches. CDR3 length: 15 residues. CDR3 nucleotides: TGTGCCAGTAGTGTCACTAGCGGGAGATACAATGAGCAGTTCTTC. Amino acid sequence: CASSVTSGRYNEQFF.

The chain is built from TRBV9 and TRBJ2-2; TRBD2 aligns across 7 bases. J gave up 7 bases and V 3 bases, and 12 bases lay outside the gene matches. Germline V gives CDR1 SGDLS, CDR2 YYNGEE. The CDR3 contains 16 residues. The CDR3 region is CASSALGGRAFGELFF. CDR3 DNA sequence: TGTGCCAGCAGCGCACTAGGTGGGAGGGCCTTCGGGGAGCTGTTTTTT.

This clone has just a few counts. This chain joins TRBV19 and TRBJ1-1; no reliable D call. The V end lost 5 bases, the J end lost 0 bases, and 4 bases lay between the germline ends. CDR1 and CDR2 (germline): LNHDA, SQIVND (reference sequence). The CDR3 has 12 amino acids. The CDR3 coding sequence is TGTGCCAGTAGTGCAATGAACACTGAAGCTTTCTTT. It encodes CASSAMNTEAFF.

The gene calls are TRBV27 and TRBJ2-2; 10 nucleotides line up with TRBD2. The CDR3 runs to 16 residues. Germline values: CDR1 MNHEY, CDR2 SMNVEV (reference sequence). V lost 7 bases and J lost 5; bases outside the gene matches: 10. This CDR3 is CASTGSLAGVTGELFF. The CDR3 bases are TGTGCCAGCACGGGTTCTCTAGCGGGAGTAACCGGGGAGCTGTTTTTT.

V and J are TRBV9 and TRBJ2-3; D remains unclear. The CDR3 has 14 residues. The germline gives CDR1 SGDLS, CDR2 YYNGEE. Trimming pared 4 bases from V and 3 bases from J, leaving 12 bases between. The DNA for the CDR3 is TGTGCCAGCAGCCTCCAAACGGCGACAGATACGCAGTATTTT. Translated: CASSLQTATDTQYF.

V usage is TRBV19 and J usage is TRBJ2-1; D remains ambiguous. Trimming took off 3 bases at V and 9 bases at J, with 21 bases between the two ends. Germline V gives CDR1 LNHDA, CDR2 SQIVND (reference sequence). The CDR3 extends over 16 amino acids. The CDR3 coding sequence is TGTGCCAGTAGTATCTCTGACATATCCGGGCACATTGAGCAGTTCTTC. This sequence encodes CASSISDISGHIEQFF.

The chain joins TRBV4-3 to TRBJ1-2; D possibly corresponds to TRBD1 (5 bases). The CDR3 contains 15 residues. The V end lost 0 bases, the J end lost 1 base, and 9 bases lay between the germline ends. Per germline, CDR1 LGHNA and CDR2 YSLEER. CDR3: CASSQDLGVNYGYTF. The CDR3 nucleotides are TGCGCCAGCAGCCAAGATCTAGGGGTTAACTATGGCTACACCTTC.

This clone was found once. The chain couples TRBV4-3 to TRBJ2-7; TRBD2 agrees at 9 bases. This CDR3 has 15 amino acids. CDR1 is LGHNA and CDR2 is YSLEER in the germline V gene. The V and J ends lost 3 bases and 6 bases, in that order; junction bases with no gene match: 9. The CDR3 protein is CASSQTLGRGGEQYF. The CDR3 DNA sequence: TGCGCCAGCAGCCAGACACTGGGGCGGGGGGGCGAGCAGTACTTC.

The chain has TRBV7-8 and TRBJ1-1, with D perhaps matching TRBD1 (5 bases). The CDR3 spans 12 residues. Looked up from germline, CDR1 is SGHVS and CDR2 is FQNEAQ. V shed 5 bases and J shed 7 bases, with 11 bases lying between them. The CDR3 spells CASSLGVSEAFF. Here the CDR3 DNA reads TGTGCCAGCAGCCTGGGGGTGAGTGAAGCTTTCTTT.

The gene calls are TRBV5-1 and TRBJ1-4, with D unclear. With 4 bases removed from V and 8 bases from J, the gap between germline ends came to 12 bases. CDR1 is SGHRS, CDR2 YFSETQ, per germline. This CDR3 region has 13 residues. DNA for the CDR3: TGCGCCAGCAGCCCGTTCCCGGGAGAAAAACTGTTTTTT. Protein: CASSPFPGEKLFF.

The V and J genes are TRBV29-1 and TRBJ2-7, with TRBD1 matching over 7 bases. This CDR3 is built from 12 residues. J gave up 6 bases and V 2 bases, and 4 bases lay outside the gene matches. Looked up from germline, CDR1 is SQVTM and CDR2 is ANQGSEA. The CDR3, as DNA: TGCAGCGTTGAACAGGGGGTGGGCGAGCAGTACTTC. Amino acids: CSVEQGVGEQYF.